This TCR beta chain was profiled in a study of shared clonotypes between healthy human individuals (TCRdb year 2020). In the study overall: The cohort comprised a couple of women and three men aged 18 to 49 years. For each donor, CD4 naive and CD4 memory were each run on three plates, CD8 naive on two plates, and CD8 memory on one plate. Blood TCR repertoires of about 5 healthy adults were deeply sequenced to estimate repertoire size and the extent of clonotype sharing between individuals. To increase sequencing depth and limit assay-specific biases, TCR repertoire library preparation and sequencing were carried out by different laboratories using diverse techniques. Leukapheresis yielded between about 0.9 and 10 billion PBMCs per donor.

In the germline V gene (reference sequence), CDR1 corresponds to SEHNR and CDR2 to FQNEAQ. Relative to germline, V is 1 base shorter and J is 4 bases shorter, with 10 bases between their ends. From the cysteine through the phenylalanine, the CDR3 covers 15 amino acids. The DNA shown is the 45-base CDR3, in frame from base 1. Points the paper makes about the study in general: Sampling was restricted to blood, and TCR repertoires in tissues likely differ from the TCR repertoires found in blood. Compared with non-shared clonotypes, clonotypes shared by all four sorted-subset donors had higher generation probabilities. When a handful of donors were compared, the shared fraction of clonotypes was about 5% for naive CD4, less than 4% for naive CD8, about 2.5% for memory CD4, and 0.4% for memory CD8. The genetic and exposure-history diversity represented was limited by the small number of donors. Naive subsets generally had larger estimated clonotype richness than memory subsets. Incomplete sequencing was indicated by rarefaction of sorted-subset datasets, despite the large sequencing depth. Pairwise subsampling indicated that sequencing depth was expected to affect the degree of clonotype sharing among donors.

About this clone itself: It has no known antigen specificity. The record has no base qualities; no much larger clone is one base away.

Using the deep immunoSEQ assay, TCR CDR3 regions were amplified from genomic DNA by multiplex PCR. Extracted genomic DNA from each cell subset was spread evenly across all wells of several immunoSEQ 96-well plates, with each plate serving as a replicate. Each replicate PCR for sorted subsets received 200 ng genomic DNA, equal to roughly 30,000 T cell genomes. Purified libraries were measured with a Qubit 3.0 fluorometer, size-checked on a Bioanalyzer 2100, and measured again with the KAPA Library Quantification kit. Every immunoSEQ 96-well plate was sequenced on a dedicated single-read 150-cycle Illumina NextSeq 550 flow cell. As for how the authors treated the data: Because the immunoSEQ output held only junctional sequences and lacked quality scores, the filtering could not match the filtering applied to full-length reads. Sequences were annotated with PyIR, a Python wrapper for IgBLAST v1.9, and V/J genes and CDR3 were assigned using IMGT germline references. Reads were removed for weak V/J assignments (E-value above 1e-6), missing CDR3, stop codons, out-of-frame junctions, or ambiguous translated residues. A V3J clonotype was defined by an identical inferred V gene, J gene, and CDR3 amino acid sequence. Percentage overlap between repertoires was calculated by dividing the number of shared unique clonotypes by the size of the smaller repertoire. Three approaches were used to assess repertoire richness: RTK rarefaction, the Chao1 estimator, and Recon v2.1 estimates of unobserved clonotypes. Generation probabilities were computed with OLGA for all TCRbeta clonotypes obtained by the gDNA method from four donors. Entries here come from immuneACCESS through TCRdb and include only in-frame sequences with V and J called. Some clones fail to appear in such tables; in the studies checked, an unresolved V gene covers under half of the shortfall, and the cause of the remainder is unknown. The V and J calls and clone size come from that table; D and trimming were worked out from the DNA. The sample table lists roughly 2 million clones, about 94% of them with a count of one. Roughly 0.13% of the sample rests with the top ten.

The donors were healthy, HIV-negative adults who had no recently reported acute infections or vaccinations. Every donor was a Caucasian adult living in Nashville, Tennessee, USA. CD4+ T cells were enriched through magnetic negative selection, after which naive cells were positively selected on CD45RA and the remaining negative fraction served as the memory subset. Blood was obtained by leukapheresis, after which PBMCs were separated by Ficoll-Histopaque density gradient centrifugation and cryopreserved in liquid nitrogen vapor phase. Analytical flow cytometry was used to check the purity and quantity of every magnetically sorted T cell population. Genomic DNA was isolated from every sorted fraction and measured by UV absorbance on a Nanodrop 2000c.

This receptor was taken from a man aged 18 to 30 in good health. The rearranged chain carries TRBV7-9 and TRBJ1-4; 6 matching bases give a weak D call of TRBD1. The source material was naive CD4+ T cells sorted from blood. The cell subset or site label here, explained by the study, means: CD45RA+ positively selected. CDR3 reads: CASSLDWGLNEKLFF. The DNA is as follows: TGTGCCAGCAGCTTAGATTGGGGGCTTAATGAAAAACTGTTTTTT.